The sample holds one count of the clone carrying this TCR beta chain. Assay used: immunoSEQ multiplex PCR; TCRdb lists only in-frame clones, some missing. Among some 54,000 clones listed, about 83% were seen once. This entry comes from a study of memory CD4+ T cells and cytomegalovirus serostatus. The CDR3 loop spans 15 amino acids. Germline lookup yields CDR1 SGHTA and CDR2 FQGTGA. V dropped 3 bases and J dropped 2; count of bases not matched to a gene: 3. Single viable CD3+CD4+CD8-CD45RO+ cells were sorted as the memory CD4+ T cells. The sequenced material came from memory CD4+ T cells from blood. This receptor was identified in an adult in good health and CMV-seropositive. The V call is TRBV7-3, the J call TRBJ2-3; TRBD2 agrees at 9 bases. This chain's CDR3 is CASSLASGTTDTQYF. The CDR3, as DNA: TGTGCCAGCAGCTTGGCTAGCGGGACCACAGATACGCAGTATTTT.